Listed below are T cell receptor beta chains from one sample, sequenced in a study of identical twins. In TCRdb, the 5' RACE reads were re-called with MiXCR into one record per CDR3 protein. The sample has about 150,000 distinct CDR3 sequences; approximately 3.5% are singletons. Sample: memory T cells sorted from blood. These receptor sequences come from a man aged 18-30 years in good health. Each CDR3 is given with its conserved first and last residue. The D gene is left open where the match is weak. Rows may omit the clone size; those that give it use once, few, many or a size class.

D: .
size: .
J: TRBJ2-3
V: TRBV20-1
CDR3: CSAAGGVTDTQYF
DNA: TGCAGTGCTGCCGGAGGAGTGACAGATACGCAGTATTTT

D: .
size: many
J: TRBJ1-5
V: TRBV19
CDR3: CASSRIPGPQHF
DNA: TGTGCCAGTAGTCGAATTCCGGGTCCCCAGCATTTT

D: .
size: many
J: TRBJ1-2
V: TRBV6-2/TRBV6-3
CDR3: CASSDSTNYGYTF
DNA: TGTGCCAGCAGTGACAGCACTAACTATGGCTACACCTTC

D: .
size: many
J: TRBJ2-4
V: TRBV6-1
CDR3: CASSRFGAKNIQYF
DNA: TGTGCCAGCAGTCGCTTTGGGGCCAAAAACATTCAGTACTTC

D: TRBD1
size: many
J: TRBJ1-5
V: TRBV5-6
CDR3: CASSKDRGIRQPQHF
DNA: TGTGCCAGCAGCAAGGACAGGGGAATACGTCAGCCCCAGCATTTT

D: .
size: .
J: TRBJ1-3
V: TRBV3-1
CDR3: CASNGGGGGNTIYF
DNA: TGTGCCAGTAACGGGGGGGGCGGCGGAAACACCATATATTTT

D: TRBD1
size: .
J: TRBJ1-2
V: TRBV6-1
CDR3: CARGDRGQDGYTF
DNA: TGTGCCAGGGGGGACAGGGGGCAAGATGGCTACACCTTC

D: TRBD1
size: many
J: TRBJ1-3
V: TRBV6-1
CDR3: CASSRQGAGGNTIYF
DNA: TGTGCCAGCAGTCGCCAGGGGGCTGGAGGAAACACCATATATTTT

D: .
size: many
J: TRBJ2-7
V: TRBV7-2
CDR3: CASSPRQGTSVEQYF
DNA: TGTGCCAGCAGCCCCCGACAGGGTACTAGCGTCGAGCAGTACTTC

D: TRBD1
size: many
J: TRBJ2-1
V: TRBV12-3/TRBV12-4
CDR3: CAIRQGVGNEQFF
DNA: TGTGCCATACGGCAGGGGGTAGGCAATGAGCAGTTCTTC

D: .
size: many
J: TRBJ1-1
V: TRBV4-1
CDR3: CASSLAYGMNTEAFF
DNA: TGCGCCAGCAGCCTGGCATATGGCATGAACACTGAAGCTTTCTTT

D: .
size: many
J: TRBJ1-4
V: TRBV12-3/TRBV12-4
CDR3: CASWGWGVGEKLFF
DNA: TGTGCCAGCTGGGGGTGGGGGGTTGGGGAAAAACTGTTTTTT

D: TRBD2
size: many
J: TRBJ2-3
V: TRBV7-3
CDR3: CASSPHPPSGETDTQYF
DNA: TGTGCCAGCAGCCCCCACCCCCCTAGCGGGGAGACAGATACGCAGTATTTT

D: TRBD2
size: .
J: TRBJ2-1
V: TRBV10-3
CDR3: CAISRLAASSYNEQFF
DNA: TGTGCCATCAGTAGACTAGCGGCTAGCTCCTACAATGAGCAGTTCTTC

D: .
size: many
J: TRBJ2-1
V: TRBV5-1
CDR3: CASSLRRVLQDNEQFF
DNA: TGCGCCAGCAGCTTGCGACGGGTCCTACAAGACAATGAGCAGTTCTTC

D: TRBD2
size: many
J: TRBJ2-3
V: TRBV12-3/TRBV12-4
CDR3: CASSFFTSGRGTDTQYF
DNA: TGTGCCAGCAGTTTTTTTACTAGCGGGAGAGGCACAGATACGCAGTATTTT

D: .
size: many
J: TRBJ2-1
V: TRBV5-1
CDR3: CASSLSGGTFEIEFF
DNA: TGCGCCAGCAGCTTGTCTGGCGGGACTTTTGAGATAGAGTTCTTC

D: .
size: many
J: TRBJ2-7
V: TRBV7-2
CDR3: CASSFLPGTSTYEQYF
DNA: TGTGCCAGCAGCTTCCTTCCCGGGACTTCCACTTACGAGCAGTACTTC

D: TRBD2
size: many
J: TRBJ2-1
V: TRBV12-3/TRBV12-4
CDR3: CASSLGSGRLYNEQFF
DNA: TGTGCCAGCAGTTTAGGAAGCGGGAGACTCTACAATGAGCAGTTCTTC

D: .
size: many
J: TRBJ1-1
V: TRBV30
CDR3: CAWSVQGQTVEAFF
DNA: TGTGCCTGGAGTGTGCAAGGGCAAACAGTTGAAGCTTTCTTT

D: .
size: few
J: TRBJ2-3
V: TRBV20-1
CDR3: CSALDSIGPDTQYF
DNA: TGCAGTGCCCTCGACTCTATAGGGCCAGATACGCAGTATTTT

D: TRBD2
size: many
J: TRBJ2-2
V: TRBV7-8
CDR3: CASSPRLAGTGELFF
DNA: TGTGCCAGCAGCCCGAGACTAGCGGGGACCGGGGAGCTGTTTTTT

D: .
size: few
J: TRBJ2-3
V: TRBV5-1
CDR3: CASSPGSASAPDTQYF
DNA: TGCGCCAGCAGCCCCGGATCGGCTAGTGCGCCAGATACGCAGTATTTT

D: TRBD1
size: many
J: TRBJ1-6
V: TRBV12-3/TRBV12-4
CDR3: CASSFGTAGSSYNSPLHF
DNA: TGTGCCAGCAGTTTTGGGACAGCTGGGAGCTCCTATAATTCACCCCTCCACTTT

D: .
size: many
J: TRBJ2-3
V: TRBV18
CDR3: CASSPNRVGGTDTQYF
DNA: TGTGCCAGCTCACCAAATAGGGTCGGAGGCACAGATACGCAGTATTTT

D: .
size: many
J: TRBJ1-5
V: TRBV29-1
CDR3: CSVRVGGVGQPQHF
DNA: TGCAGCGTTCGGGTTGGAGGAGTCGGTCAGCCCCAGCATTTT

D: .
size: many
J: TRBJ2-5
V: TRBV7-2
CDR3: CASSLVGTRGGKQTQYF
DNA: TGTGCCAGCAGCTTAGTAGGGACCCGAGGGGGAAAACAGACCCAGTACTTC

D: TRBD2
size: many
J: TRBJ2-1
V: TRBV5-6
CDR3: CASSLTRLAYNEQFF
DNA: TGTGCCAGCAGCTTGACGAGACTAGCGTACAATGAGCAGTTCTTC

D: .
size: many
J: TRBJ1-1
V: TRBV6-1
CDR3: CASSEFEAFF
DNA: TGTGCCAGCAGTGAGTTTGAAGCTTTCTTT